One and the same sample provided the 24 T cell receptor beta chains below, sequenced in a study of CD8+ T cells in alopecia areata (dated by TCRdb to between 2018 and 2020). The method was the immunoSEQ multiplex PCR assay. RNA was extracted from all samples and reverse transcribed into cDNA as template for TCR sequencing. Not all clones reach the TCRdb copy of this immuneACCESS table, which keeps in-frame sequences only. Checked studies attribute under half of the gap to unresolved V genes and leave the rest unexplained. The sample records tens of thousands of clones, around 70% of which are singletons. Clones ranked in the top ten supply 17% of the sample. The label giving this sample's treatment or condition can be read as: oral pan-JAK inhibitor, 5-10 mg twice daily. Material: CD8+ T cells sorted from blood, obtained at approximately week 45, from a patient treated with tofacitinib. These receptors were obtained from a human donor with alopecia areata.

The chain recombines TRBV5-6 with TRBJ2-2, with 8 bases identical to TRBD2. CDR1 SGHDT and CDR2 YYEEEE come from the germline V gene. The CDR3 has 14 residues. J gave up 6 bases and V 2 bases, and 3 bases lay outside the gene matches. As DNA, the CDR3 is TGTGCCAGCAGCTTTTTGCGGGGGGCCGGGGAGCTGTTTTTT. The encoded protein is CASSFLRGAGELFF. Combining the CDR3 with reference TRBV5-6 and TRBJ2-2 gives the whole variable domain DAGVTQSPTHLIKTRGQQVTLRCSPKSGHDTVSWYQQALGQGPQFIFQYYEEEERQRGNFPDRFSGHQFPNYSSELNVNALLLGDSALYLCASSFLRGAGELFFGEGSRLTVL.

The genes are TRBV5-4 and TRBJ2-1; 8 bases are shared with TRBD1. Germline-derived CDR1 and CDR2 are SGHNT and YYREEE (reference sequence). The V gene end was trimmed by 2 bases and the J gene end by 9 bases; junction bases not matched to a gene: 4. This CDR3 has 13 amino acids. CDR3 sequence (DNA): TGTGCCAGCAGCTTTGACAGGGGTGGTGAGCAGTTCTTC. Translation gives CASSFDRGGEQFF.

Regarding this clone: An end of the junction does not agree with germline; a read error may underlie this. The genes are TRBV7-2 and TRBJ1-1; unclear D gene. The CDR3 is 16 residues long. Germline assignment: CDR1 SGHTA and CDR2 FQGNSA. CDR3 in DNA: TGCGCCAGCAGCCAAGATCTATGGGGTACGAGCTATGTAGCTCTCTTT. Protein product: CASSQDLWGTSYVALF.

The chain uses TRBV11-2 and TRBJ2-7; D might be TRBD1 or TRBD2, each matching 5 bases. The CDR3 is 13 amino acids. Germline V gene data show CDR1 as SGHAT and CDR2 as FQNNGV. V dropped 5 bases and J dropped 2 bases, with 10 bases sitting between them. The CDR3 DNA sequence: TGTGCCAGCAGCGGGGACCCAACCTACGAGCAGTACTTC. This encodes CASSGDPTYEQYF.

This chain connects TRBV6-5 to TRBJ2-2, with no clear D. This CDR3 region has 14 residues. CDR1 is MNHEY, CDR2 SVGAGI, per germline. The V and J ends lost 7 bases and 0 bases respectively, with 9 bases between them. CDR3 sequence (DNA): TGTGCCAGCACAGACACTCCGAACACCGGGGAGCTGTTTTTT. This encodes CASTDTPNTGELFF.

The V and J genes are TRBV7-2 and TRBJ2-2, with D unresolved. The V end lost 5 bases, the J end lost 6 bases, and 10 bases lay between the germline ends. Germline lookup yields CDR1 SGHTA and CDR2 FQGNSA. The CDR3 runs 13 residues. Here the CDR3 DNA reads TGTGCCAGCAGCCTAATAGGTCCCGGGGAGCTGTTTTTT. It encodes CASSLIGPGELFF.

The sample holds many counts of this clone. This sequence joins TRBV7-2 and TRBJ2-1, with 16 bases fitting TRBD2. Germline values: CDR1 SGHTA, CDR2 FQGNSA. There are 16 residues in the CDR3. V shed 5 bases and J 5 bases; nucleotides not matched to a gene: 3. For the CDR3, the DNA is TGTGCCAGCAGCGGGACTAGCGGGGGGGAACACAATGAGCAGTTCTTC. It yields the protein CASSGTSGGEHNEQFF. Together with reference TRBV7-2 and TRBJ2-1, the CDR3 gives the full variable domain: GAGVSQSPSNKVTEKGKDVELRCDPISGHTALYWYRQSLGQGLEFLIYFQGNSAPDKSGLPSDRFSAERTGGSVSTLTIQRTQQEDSAVYLCASSGTSGGEHNEQFFGPGTRLTVL.

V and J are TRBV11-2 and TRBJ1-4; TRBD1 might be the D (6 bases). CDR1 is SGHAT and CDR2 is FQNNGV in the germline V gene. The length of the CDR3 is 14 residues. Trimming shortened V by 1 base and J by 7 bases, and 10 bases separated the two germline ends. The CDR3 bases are TGTGCCAGCAGCTTAGGAGGACAGTCTGAAAAACTGTTTTTT. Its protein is CASSLGGQSEKLFF.

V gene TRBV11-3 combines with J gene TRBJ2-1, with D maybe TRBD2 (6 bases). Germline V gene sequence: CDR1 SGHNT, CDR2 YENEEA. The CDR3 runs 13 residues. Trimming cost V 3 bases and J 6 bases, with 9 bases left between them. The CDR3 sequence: CASSFGGFNEQFF. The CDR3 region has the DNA TGTGCCAGCAGCTTTGGGGGGTTCAATGAGCAGTTCTTC.

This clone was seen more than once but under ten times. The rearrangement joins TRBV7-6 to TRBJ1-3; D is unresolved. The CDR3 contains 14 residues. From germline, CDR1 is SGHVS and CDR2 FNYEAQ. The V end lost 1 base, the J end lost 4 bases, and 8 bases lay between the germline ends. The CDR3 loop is CASSLELSGNTIYF. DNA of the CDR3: TGTGCCAGCAGCTTAGAGCTATCCGGAAACACCATATATTTT.

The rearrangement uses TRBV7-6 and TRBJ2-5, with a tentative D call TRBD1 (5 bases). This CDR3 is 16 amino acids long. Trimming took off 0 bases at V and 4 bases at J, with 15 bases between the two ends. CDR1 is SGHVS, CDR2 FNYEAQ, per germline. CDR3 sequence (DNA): TGTGCCAGCAGCTTAGCGGCAGGGCTTGGAAGAGAGACCCAGTACTTC. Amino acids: CASSLAAGLGRETQYF.

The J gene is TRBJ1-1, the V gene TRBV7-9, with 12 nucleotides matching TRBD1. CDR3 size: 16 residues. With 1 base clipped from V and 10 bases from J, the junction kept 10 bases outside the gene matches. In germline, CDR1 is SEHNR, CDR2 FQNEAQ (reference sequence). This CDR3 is CASSLVGTGGSLAAFF. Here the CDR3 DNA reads TGTGCCAGCAGCTTAGTGGGGACAGGGGGCAGCTTGGCAGCTTTCTTT.

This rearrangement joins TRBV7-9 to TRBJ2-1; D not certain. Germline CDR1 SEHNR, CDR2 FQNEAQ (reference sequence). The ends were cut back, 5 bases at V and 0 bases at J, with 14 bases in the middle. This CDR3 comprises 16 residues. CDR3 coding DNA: TGTGCCAGCAGCGTTGGGTACTCGAGCTCCTACAATGAGCAGTTCTTC. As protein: CASSVGYSSSYNEQFF.

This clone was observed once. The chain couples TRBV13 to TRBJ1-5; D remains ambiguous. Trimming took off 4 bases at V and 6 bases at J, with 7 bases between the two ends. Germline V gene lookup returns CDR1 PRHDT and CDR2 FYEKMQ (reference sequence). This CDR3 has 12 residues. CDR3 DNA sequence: TGTGCCAGCAGCTCTATGGGTCAGCCCCAGCATTTT. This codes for CASSSMGQPQHF.

CDR3 sequence: CASSVGTENTEAFF. For the CDR3, the DNA is TGTGCCAGCAGCGTCGGGACGGAGAACACTGAAGCTTTCTTT. This chain uses TRBV2 with TRBJ1-1; tentatively, D is TRBD1 (5 bases). The germline V and J ends were trimmed by 6 bases and 1 base, with 12 bases remaining between them. The CDR3 is made up of 14 amino acids. Germline assignment: CDR1 SNHLY and CDR2 FYNNEI.

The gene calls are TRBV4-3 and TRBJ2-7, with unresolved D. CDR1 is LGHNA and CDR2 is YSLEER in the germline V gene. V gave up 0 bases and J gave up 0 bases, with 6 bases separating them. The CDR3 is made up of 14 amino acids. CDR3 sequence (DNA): TGCGCCAGCAGCCAAGATTACACCTCCTACGAGCAGTACTTC. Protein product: CASSQDYTSYEQYF.

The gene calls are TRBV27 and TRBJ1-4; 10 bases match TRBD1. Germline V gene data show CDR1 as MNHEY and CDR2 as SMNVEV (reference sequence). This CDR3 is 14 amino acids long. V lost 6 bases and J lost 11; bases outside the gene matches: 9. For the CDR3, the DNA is TGTGCCAGCAGCAAGACAGGGGGCGGGAGGAAACTGTTTTTT. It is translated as CASSKTGGGRKLFF.

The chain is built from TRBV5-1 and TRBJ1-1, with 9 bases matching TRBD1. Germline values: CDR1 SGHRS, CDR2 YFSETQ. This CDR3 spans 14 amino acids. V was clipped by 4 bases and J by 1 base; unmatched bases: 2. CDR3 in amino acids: CASSEGQGNTEAFF. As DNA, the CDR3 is TGCGCCAGCAGCGAGGGACAGGGGAACACTGAAGCTTTCTTT.

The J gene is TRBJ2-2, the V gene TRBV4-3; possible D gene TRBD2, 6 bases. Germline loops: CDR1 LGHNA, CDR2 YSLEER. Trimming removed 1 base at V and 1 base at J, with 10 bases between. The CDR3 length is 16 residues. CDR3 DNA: TGCGCCAGCAGCCAAGGGGTAGCGGAGAACACCGGGGAGCTGTTTTTT. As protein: CASSQGVAENTGELFF.

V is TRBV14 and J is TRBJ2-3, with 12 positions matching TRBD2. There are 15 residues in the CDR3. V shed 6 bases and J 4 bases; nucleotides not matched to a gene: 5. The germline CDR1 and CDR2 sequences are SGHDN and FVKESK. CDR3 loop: CASRMTSGGADTQYF. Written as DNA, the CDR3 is TGTGCCAGCAGAATGACTAGCGGGGGTGCAGATACGCAGTATTTT.

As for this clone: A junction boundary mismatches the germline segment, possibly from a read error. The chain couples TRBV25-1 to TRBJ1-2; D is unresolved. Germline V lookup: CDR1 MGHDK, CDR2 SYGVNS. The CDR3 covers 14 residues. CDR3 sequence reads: CAGSATAGAGGYTF. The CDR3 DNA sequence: TGTGCCGGCAGTGCCACGGCGGGCGCTGGGGGCTACACCTTC.

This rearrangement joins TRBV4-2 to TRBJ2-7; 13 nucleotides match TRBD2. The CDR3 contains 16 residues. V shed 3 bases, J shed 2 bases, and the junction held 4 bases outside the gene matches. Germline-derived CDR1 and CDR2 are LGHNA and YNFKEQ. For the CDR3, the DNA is TGTGCCAGCAGCCAGGCGGGACTAGCGGGGACCTACGAGCAGTACTTC. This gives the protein CASSQAGLAGTYEQYF.

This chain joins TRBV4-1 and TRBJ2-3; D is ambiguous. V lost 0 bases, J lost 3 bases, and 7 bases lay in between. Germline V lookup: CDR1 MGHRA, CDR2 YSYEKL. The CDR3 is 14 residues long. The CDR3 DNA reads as TGCGCCAGCAGCCAAGATCTGGGTACAGATACGCAGTATTTT. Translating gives CASSQDLGTDTQYF.

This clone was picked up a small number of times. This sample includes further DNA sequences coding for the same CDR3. CDR3 coding DNA: TGTGCCAGTAGTATTAGCGGAAGCTCCTACAATGAGCAGTTCTTC. The encoded protein is CASSISGSSYNEQFF. The chain is built from TRBV19 and TRBJ2-1, with a weak D call TRBD2 (6 bases). Trimming stripped 3 bases from V and 0 bases from J, with 9 bases between. CDR1 LNHDA and CDR2 SQIVND come from the germline V gene (reference sequence). The CDR3 sequence is 15 residues long.